Below, one T cell receptor beta chain is given with its context. There are 16 residues in the CDR3. Germline V gene data show CDR1 as SGHVS and CDR2 as FNYEAQ. J gave up 8 bases and V 0 bases, and 8 bases lay outside the gene matches. The sample belongs to a study of blood T cell repertoires in COVID-19. Clones were sequenced by immunoSEQ multiplex PCR, and TCRdb holds only the in-frame ones, with some missing. Counted here are under 250,000 clones, around 90% occurring once; the ten biggest clones make up approximately 2.8%. This TCR came from a woman aged 25 to 39 with acute COVID-19. The chain has TRBV7-6 and TRBJ1-4, with TRBD1 matching 8 bases. Sequences were obtained from PBMCs or T cells enriched from blood (not recorded which). CDR3 sequence (DNA): TGTGCCAGCAGCTTAGCCGGGCAGGGGGCAGGCGAAAAACTGTTTTTT. Translated, it gives CASSLAGQGAGEKLFF. Full variable domain (missing parts from reference TRBV7-6 and TRBJ1-4): GAGVSQSPRYKVTKRGQDVALRCDPISGHVSLYWYRQALGQGPEFLTYFNYEAQQDKSGLPNDRFSAERPEGSISTLTIQRTEQRDSAMYRCASSLAGQGAGEKLFFGSGTQLSVL.